The 26 T cell receptor beta chains below come from one sample, sequenced in a study of cytomegalovirus exposure and HLA in healthy donors. The PCR used 60 Vbeta and 13 Jbeta primers. The repertoire was sequenced with immunoSEQ multiplex PCR; TCRdb's copy has only in-frame clones and lacks some. The sample has about 140,000 clones; around three quarters are singletons. The sample comprised PBMCs. These receptors were obtained from a middle-aged man in good health and CMV-seropositive.

Concerning this clone itself: A junction end diverges from the germline sequence, so it may reflect a read error. The rearrangement uses TRBV7-9 and TRBJ1-5; D unclear. CDR1 is SEHNR and CDR2 is FQNEAQ in the germline V gene (reference sequence). This CDR3 region has 12 residues. The CDR3 DNA is TGTTCCAGCAGCTCTTTTAATCAGCCCCAGCATTTT. Amino acids: CSSSSFNQPQHF.

The J gene is TRBJ1-2, the V gene TRBV5-1; 8 bases fit TRBD1. The V gene end was trimmed by 4 bases and the J gene end by 5 bases; junction bases not matched to a gene: 10. Germline lookup yields CDR1 SGHRS and CDR2 YFSETQ. This CDR3 has 15 amino acids. The chain's CDR3 is CASSPSTGAKYGYTF. In DNA, the CDR3 is TGCGCCAGCAGCCCTTCGACAGGGGCGAAGTATGGCTACACCTTC.

This clone was recorded a few times. V gene TRBV7-9 combines with J gene TRBJ2-7; TRBD2 aligns across 7 bases. CDR3 length equals 15 residues. Germline values: CDR1 SEHNR, CDR2 FQNEAQ (reference sequence). Trimming at V came to 1 base and at J to 6 bases, leaving 9 bases not matched to a gene. CDR3 in amino acids: CASSLGVGRPGEQYF. In DNA form, the CDR3 reads TGTGCCAGCAGCTTAGGTGTCGGGAGGCCCGGCGAGCAGTACTTC.

V is TRBV28 and J is TRBJ2-7; 8 bases align to TRBD1. Losses at the gene ends were 4 bases for V and 0 bases for J; bases not matched to a gene: 8. The CDR3 has 16 residues. Germline V gene sequence: CDR1 MDHEN, CDR2 SYDVKM. CDR3 DNA sequence: TGTGCCAGCAGTTCACCTCGGACAGGGAGCTCCTACGAGCAGTACTTC. This encodes CASSSPRTGSSYEQYF.

V and J are TRBV11-3 and TRBJ2-5; D not resolved. Trimming shortened V by 1 base and J by 5 bases, and 17 bases separated the two germline ends. In germline, CDR1 is SGHNT, CDR2 YENEEA. This CDR3 has 16 amino acids. CDR3 DNA sequence: TGTGCCAGCAGCTTAGTCATTGCGACTGCTAGGGAGACCCAGTACTTC. It yields the protein CASSLVIATARETQYF.

The V call is TRBV2, the J call TRBJ1-1; no definite D call. The CDR3 has 15 residues. In germline, CDR1 is SNHLY, CDR2 FYNNEI. V was cut by 0 bases and J by 0 bases, with 8 bases left in between. In nucleotides, the CDR3 is TGTGCCAGCAGTGAAGCGGGCAGGCTGAACACTGAAGCTTTCTTT. Residues: CASSEAGRLNTEAFF.

This sequence joins TRBV7-6 and TRBJ2-2, with D possibly TRBD1 on 6 matching bases. Germline CDR1 and CDR2: SGHVS and FNYEAQ. The V gene lost 5 bases and the J gene lost 0 bases, with 10 bases spanning the gap. This CDR3 is 15 amino acids long. DNA for the CDR3: TGTGCCAGCAGCCCGGGACATACGAACACCGGGGAGCTGTTTTTT. It specifies CASSPGHTNTGELFF.

The chain links TRBV29-1 to TRBJ2-5, with D maybe TRBD1 (6 bases). Deletions cut 1 base from V and 5 bases from J, with 8 bases between. The length of the CDR3 is 12 residues. Germline CDR1 SQVTM, CDR2 ANQGSEA. The CDR3 nucleotides are TGCAGCGTTGAAGGGGGGCTTGAGACCCAGTACTTC. Translating gives CSVEGGLETQYF.

The chain employs TRBV7-2 and TRBJ1-2; 8 nucleotides match TRBD1. This CDR3 has 14 amino acids. Germline assignment: CDR1 SGHTA and CDR2 FQGNSA. After removal of 0 bases from V and 7 bases from J, the junction contained 4 bases not matched to a gene. CDR3 DNA: TGTGCCAGCAGCTTAGCGTGGACAGGGACTGGCTACACCTTC. Translation: CASSLAWTGTGYTF.

The J gene is TRBJ2-7, the V gene TRBV6-6; TRBD1 aligns across 7 bases. Looked up from germline, CDR1 is MNHNY and CDR2 is SVGAGI (reference sequence). This CDR3 spans 14 amino acids. Trimming at V came to 5 bases and at J to 1 base, leaving 5 bases not matched to a gene. CDR3 coding DNA: TGTGCCAGCAGTCGTGACAGGGATTCCTACGAGCAGTACTTC. It translates to CASSRDRDSYEQYF.

The chain employs TRBV25-1 and TRBJ1-2, with 12 bases lining up with TRBD1. The CDR3 contains 17 residues. Trimming took 1 base from V and 8 from J; bases not matched to a gene: 11. Germline V gene data show CDR1 as MGHDK and CDR2 as SYGVNS. The CDR3 here is CASSEFYPGQGAGGYTF. In DNA form, the CDR3 reads TGTGCCAGCAGTGAATTCTACCCGGGACAGGGGGCTGGGGGCTACACCTTC.

This clone was seen just once. This chain joins TRBV6-5 and TRBJ1-1; a weak D match, TRBD1 (6 bases). V lost 6 bases, J lost 0 bases, and 11 bases lay in between. Germline V gives CDR1 MNHEY, CDR2 SVGAGI. The CDR3 totals 14 residues. The CDR3 nucleotides are TGTGCCAGCAGATCAGGGGCCCTGAACACTGAAGCTTTCTTT. Protein sequence: CASRSGALNTEAFF.

This sequence joins TRBV27 and TRBJ2-5; TRBD1 matches 8 bases. Germline lookup yields CDR1 MNHEY and CDR2 SMNVEV (reference sequence). CDR3 length: 15 residues. Unmatched junction bases numbered 7, after V lost 3 bases and J lost 4 bases. The CDR3 sequence: CASSLWGQESETQYF. For the CDR3, the DNA is TGTGCCAGCAGTTTGTGGGGACAGGAATCAGAGACCCAGTACTTC.

The J gene is TRBJ2-3, the V gene TRBV25-1; D is perhaps TRBD2 (6 bases). With 3 bases removed from V and 5 bases from J, the gap between germline ends came to 15 bases. The V gene's germline CDR1 is MGHDK and CDR2 SYGVNS. This CDR3 has 15 amino acids. For the CDR3, the DNA is TGTGCCAGCAGTGACCCAGCGGAGGGGAAAGATACGCAGTATTTT. Encoded protein: CASSDPAEGKDTQYF.

The genes are TRBV10-3 and TRBJ2-7; 7 bases line up with TRBD1. The V and J ends lost 4 bases and 2 bases, in that order; junction bases with no gene match: 11. Germline CDR1 is ENHRY and CDR2 is SYGVKD. The CDR3 sequence is 16 residues long. The DNA for the CDR3 is TGTGCCATCAGTGGGGATGAGGGGGCGCACGCCTACGAGCAGTACTTC. As protein: CAISGDEGAHAYEQYF.

This clone has more than one count but fewer than ten. The chain recombines TRBV19 with TRBJ2-7; 9 bases fit TRBD1. Per the germline V gene, CDR1 is LNHDA and CDR2 is SQIVND (reference sequence). This CDR3 is 14 amino acids long. J was trimmed by 3 bases and V by 6 bases; bases with no gene match: 6. CDR3 coding DNA: TGTGCCAGTAGGCCGACAGGGGGTCTCTACGAGCAGTACTTC. Its protein product is CASRPTGGLYEQYF.

This clone was seen only a few times. This chain joins TRBV4-1 and TRBJ2-1; no clear D gene. This CDR3 spans 16 amino acids. Trimming shortened V by 0 bases and J by 7 bases, and 16 bases separated the two germline ends. The V gene's germline CDR1 is MGHRA and CDR2 YSYEKL. The CDR3 DNA is TGCGCCAGCAGCCAAGACGTTCCGGGTGTTAGTAATGAGCAGTTCTTC. It yields the protein CASSQDVPGVSNEQFF.

DNA for the CDR3: TGCGCCAGCAGCCAAGTTCTCAGGGCTGAAGCTTTCTTT. Protein sequence: CASSQVLRAEAFF. This chain joins TRBV4-3 and TRBJ1-1, with D tentatively TRBD1 (5 bases). Deletions cut 1 base from V and 6 bases from J, with 9 bases between. Germline V CDR1 and CDR2: LGHNA, YSLEER. The CDR3 is made up of 13 amino acids.

The rearrangement joins TRBV2 to TRBJ1-4; D possibly corresponds to TRBD1 (6 bases). CDR3 length: 13 amino acids. Trimming stripped 8 bases from V and 6 bases from J, with 13 bases between. Germline V gene data show CDR1 as SNHLY and CDR2 as FYNNEI. The CDR3 coding sequence is TGTGCCAGCCGGCGGGGGGCTGATGAAAAACTGTTTTTT. Translated: CASRRGADEKLFF.

Comment on this clone: The same CDR3 arises from other DNA sequences in this sample as well. The chain couples TRBV5-1 to TRBJ2-7; D not certain. Looked up from germline, CDR1 is SGHRS and CDR2 is YFSETQ. CDR3 length: 15 residues. The V gene lost 2 bases and the J gene lost 4 bases, with 16 bases spanning the gap. As DNA, the CDR3 is TGCGCCAGCAGCTTATCCCAGGTCCATTCTTACGAGCAGTACTTC. Translation: CASSLSQVHSYEQYF.

This clone was detected only once. The chain joins TRBV4-2 to TRBJ1-6; 8 bases match TRBD1. This CDR3 contains 15 residues. V was pared by 0 bases and J by 7 bases, with 2 bases of the junction left unmatched. Germline CDR1 and CDR2: LGHNA and YNFKEQ. The DNA for the CDR3 is TGTGCCAGCAGCCAAGAGACAGGGGCAAATTCACCCCTCCACTTT. It encodes CASSQETGANSPLHF.

The gene calls are TRBV29-1 and TRBJ2-7; 9 nucleotides align to TRBD1. The V gene end was trimmed by 6 bases and the J gene end by 7 bases; junction bases not matched to a gene: 7. Germline V gene lookup returns CDR1 SQVTM and CDR2 ANQGSEA. The CDR3 is 12 residues long. The CDR3 spells CSVDRGLGEQYF. The CDR3 coding sequence is TGCAGCGTGGACAGGGGCCTGGGGGAGCAGTACTTC.

The genes are TRBV19 and TRBJ2-7; D is possibly TRBD1 (5 bases). The CDR3 length is 14 residues. The V end lost 5 bases, the J end lost 3 bases, and 14 bases lay between the germline ends. The germline gives CDR1 LNHDA, CDR2 SQIVND (reference sequence). The CDR3 here is CASSLRQFDYEQYF. CDR3 bases: TGTGCCAGTAGTTTGAGACAGTTTGACTACGAGCAGTACTTC. The full variable domain, completed using reference TRBV19 and TRBJ2-7, is DGGITQSPKYLFRKEGQNVTLSCEQNLNHDAMYWYRQDPGQGLRLIYYSQIVNDFQKGDIAEGYSVSREKKESFPLTVTSAQKNPTAFYLCASSLRQFDYEQYFGPGTRLTVT.

The V gene is TRBV13, the J gene TRBJ2-5; possibly TRBD1 for D (6 bases). In germline, CDR1 is PRHDT, CDR2 FYEKMQ (reference sequence). Trimming left V 5 bases short and J 4 bases short, with 20 bases between. This CDR3 comprises 16 residues. The CDR3 spells CASSPTGTPSGETQYF. For the CDR3, the DNA is TGTGCCAGCAGCCCCACAGGGACCCCCTCGGGAGAGACCCAGTACTTC.

The chain combines TRBV2 with TRBJ2-5; D unresolved. The CDR3 is 13 residues long. The germline V and J ends were trimmed by 6 bases and 2 bases, with 10 bases remaining between them. CDR1 SNHLY and CDR2 FYNNEI come from the germline V gene. The CDR3 here is CASSQTRQETQYF. DNA of the CDR3: TGTGCCAGCAGCCAGACACGGCAAGAGACCCAGTACTTC. The variable domain in full, with the rest retrieved from reference TRBV2 and TRBJ2-5, is EPEVTQTPSHQVTQMGQEVILRCVPISNHLYFYWYRQILGQKVEFLVSFYNNEISEKSEIFDDQFSVERPDGSNFTLKIRSTKLEDSAMYFCASSQTRQETQYFGPGTRLLVL.

The chain joins TRBV5-1 to TRBJ1-1; 7 bases agree with TRBD1. Germline values: CDR1 SGHRS, CDR2 YFSETQ. The CDR3 extends over 13 amino acids. J was trimmed by 7 bases and V by 4 bases; bases with no gene match: 7. The CDR3 protein is CASSRDSRIEAFF. CDR3 nucleotide sequence: TGCGCCAGCAGCCGGGACAGCAGAATTGAAGCTTTCTTT. Full variable domain (remainder filled in from reference TRBV5-1 and TRBJ1-1): KAGVTQTPRYLIKTRGQQVTLSCSPISGHRSVSWYQQTPGQGLQFLFEYFSETQRNKGNFPGRFSGRQFSNSRSEMNVSTLELGDSALYLCASSRDSRIEAFFGQGTRLTVV.